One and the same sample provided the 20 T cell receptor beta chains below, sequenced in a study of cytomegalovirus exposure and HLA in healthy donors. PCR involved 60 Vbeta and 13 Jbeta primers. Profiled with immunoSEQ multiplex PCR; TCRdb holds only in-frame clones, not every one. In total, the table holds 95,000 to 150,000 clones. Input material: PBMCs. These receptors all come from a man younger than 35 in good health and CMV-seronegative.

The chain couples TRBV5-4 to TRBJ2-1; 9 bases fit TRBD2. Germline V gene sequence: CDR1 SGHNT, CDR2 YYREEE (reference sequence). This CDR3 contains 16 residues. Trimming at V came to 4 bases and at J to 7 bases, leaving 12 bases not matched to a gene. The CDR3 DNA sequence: TGTGCCAGCAGCCTCGGGGGAGCGGGGGGAACGAATGAGCAGTTCTTC. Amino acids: CASSLGGAGGTNEQFF.

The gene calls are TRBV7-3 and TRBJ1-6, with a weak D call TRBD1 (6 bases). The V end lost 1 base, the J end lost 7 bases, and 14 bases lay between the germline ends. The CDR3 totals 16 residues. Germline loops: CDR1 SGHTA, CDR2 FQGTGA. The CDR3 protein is CASSLRSQGNNSPLHF. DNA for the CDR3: TGTGCCAGCAGCTTAAGGTCACAGGGTAACAATTCACCCCTCCACTTT.

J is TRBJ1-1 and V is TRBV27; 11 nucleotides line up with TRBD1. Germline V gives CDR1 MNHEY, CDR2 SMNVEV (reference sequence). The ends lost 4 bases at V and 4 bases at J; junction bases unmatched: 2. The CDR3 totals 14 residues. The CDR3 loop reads CASSWGTGGTEAFF. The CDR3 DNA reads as TGTGCCAGCAGTTGGGGGACAGGGGGCACTGAAGCTTTCTTT.

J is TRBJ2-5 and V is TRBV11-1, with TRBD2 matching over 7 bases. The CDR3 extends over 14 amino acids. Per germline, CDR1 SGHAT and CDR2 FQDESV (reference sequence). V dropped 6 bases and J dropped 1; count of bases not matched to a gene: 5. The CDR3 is CASSGRTSQETQYF. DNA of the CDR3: TGTGCCAGCAGTGGCCGGACTAGCCAAGAGACCCAGTACTTC.

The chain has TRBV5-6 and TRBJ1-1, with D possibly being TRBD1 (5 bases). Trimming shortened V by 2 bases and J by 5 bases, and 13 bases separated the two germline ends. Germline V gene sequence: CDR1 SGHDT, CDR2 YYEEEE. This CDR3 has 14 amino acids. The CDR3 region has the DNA TGTGCCAGCAGCTTAGGAACAGGCCGAACTGAAGCTTTCTTT. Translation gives CASSLGTGRTEAFF.

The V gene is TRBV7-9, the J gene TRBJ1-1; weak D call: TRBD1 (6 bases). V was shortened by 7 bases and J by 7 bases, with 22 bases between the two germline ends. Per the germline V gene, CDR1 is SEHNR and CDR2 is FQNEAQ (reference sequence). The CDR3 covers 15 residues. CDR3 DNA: TGTGCCAGCACCCCTGAAGGGGGGGCATTGGGTGAAGCTTTCTTT. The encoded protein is CASTPEGGALGEAFF.

The CDR3 nucleotides read TGTGCCACCAGCAGGACTCGAACCTACGAGCAGTACTTC. Amino acid sequence: CATSRTRTYEQYF. V gene TRBV15 combines with J gene TRBJ2-7, with D uncertain. With 3 bases removed from V and 2 bases from J, the gap between germline ends came to 8 bases. CDR1 and CDR2 (germline): LNHNV, YYDKDF (reference sequence). The CDR3 contains 13 residues.

CDR3 DNA sequence: TGCAGTGCTAGAACAGCCCATACCTTC. Residues: CSARTAHTF. J is TRBJ1-2 and V is TRBV20-1; D unclear. The V gene's germline CDR1 is DFQATT and CDR2 SNEGSKA (reference sequence). The length of the CDR3 is 9 residues. Between the trimmed V and J ends, which lost 2 bases and 14 bases, there was a span of 9 bases.

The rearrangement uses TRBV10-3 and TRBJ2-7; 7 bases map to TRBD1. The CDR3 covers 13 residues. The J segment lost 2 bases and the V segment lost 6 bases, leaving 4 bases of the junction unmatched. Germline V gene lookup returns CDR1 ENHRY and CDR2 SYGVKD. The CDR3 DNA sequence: TGTGCCATCAGGCCGGGACAGCCCTACGAGCAGTACTTC. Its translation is CAIRPGQPYEQYF.

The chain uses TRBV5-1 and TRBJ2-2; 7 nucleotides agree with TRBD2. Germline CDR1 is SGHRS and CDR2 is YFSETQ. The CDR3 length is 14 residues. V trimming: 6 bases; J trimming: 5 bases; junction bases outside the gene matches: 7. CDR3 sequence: CASNEASGTGELFF. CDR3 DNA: TGCGCCAGCAACGAGGCTAGCGGTACCGGGGAGCTGTTTTTT.

The CDR3 spells CASTRAAGETQYF. As DNA, the CDR3 is TGTGCCAGCACGAGGGCTGCTGGGGAGACCCAGTACTTC. The J gene is TRBJ2-5, the V gene TRBV2; tentatively, D is TRBD2 (5 bases). The V gene lost 7 bases and the J gene lost 5 bases, with 14 bases spanning the gap. The CDR3 runs 13 residues. CDR1 SNHLY and CDR2 FYNNEI come from the germline V gene.

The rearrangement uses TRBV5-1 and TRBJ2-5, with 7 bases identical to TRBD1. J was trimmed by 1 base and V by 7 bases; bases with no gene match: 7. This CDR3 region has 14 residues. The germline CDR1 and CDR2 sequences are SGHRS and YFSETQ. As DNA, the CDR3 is TGCGCCAGCCGAACCGGGACAGCCCAAGAGACCCAGTACTTC. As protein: CASRTGTAQETQYF.

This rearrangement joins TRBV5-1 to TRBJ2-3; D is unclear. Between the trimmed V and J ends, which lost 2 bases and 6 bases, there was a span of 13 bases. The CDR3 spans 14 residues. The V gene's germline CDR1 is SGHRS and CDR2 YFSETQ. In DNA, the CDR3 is TGCGCCAGCAGCTTTGGAGCAGCTCGCGATACGCAGTATTTT. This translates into CASSFGAARDTQYF.

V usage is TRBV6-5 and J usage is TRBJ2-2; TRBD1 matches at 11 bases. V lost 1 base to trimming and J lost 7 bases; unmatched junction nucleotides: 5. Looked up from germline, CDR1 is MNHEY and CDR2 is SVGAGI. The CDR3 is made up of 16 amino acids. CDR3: CASSYWTGGGGGELFF. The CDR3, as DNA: TGTGCCAGCAGTTACTGGACAGGGGGCGGAGGCGGGGAGCTGTTTTTT.

CDR3 region: CATKGRGGYQETQYF. The CDR3 coding sequence is TGTGCCACAAAGGGCAGGGGCGGGTACCAAGAGACCCAGTACTTC. The gene calls are TRBV6-1 and TRBJ2-5; D is perhaps TRBD1 (6 bases). The germline V and J ends were trimmed by 10 bases and 0 bases, with 18 bases remaining between them. The germline V gene has CDR1 MNHNS and CDR2 SASEGT. This CDR3 is 15 amino acids long.

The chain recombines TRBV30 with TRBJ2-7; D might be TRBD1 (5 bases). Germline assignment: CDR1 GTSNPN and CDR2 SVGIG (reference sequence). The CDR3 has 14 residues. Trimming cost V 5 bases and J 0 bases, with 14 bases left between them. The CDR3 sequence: CAWDQTASSYEQYF. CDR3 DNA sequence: TGTGCCTGGGACCAGACAGCGTCCTCCTACGAGCAGTACTTC.

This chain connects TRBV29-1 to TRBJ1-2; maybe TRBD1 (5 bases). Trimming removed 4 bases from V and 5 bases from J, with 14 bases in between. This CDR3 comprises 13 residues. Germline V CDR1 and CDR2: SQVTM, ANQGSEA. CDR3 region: CSVVGPGRYGYTF. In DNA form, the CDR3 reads TGCAGCGTTGTAGGCCCAGGGAGGTATGGCTACACCTTC.

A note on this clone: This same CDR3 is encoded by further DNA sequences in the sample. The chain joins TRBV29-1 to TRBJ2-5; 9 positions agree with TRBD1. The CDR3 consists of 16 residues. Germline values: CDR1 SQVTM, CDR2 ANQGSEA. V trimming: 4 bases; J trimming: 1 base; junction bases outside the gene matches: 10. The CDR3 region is CSVVRGQGIVQETQYF. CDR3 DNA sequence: TGCAGCGTTGTCCGGGGACAGGGAATAGTCCAAGAGACCCAGTACTTC.

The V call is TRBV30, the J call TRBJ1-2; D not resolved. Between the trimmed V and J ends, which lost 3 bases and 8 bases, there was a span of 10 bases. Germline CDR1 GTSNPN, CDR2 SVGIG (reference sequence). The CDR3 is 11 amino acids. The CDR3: CAWRPSGGYTF. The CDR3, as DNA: TGTGCCTGGAGGCCATCAGGAGGCTACACCTTC. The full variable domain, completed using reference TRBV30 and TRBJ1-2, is SQTIHQWPATLVQPVGSPLSLECTVEGTSNPNLYWYRQAAGRGLQLLFYSVGIGQISSEVPQNLSASRPQDRQFILSSKKLLLSDSGFYLCAWRPSGGYTFGSGTRLTVV.

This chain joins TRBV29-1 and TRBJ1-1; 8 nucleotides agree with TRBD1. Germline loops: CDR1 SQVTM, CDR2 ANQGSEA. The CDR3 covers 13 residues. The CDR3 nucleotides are TGCGGATCTCTGGGACAGGTGAACACTGAAGCTTTCTTT. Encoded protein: CGSLGQVNTEAFF.